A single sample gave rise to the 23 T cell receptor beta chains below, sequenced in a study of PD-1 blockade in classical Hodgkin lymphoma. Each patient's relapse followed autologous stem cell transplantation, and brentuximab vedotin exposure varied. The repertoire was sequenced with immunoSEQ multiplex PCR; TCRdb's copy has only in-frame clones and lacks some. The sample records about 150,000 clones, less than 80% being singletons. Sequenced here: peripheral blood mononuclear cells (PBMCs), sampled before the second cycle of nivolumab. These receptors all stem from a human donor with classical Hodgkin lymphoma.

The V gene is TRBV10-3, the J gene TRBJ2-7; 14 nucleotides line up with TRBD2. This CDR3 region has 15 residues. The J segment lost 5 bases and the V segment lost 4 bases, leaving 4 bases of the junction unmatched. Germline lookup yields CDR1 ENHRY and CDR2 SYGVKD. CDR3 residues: CAISAPGLAGDEQYF. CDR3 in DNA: TGTGCCATCAGTGCCCCGGGACTAGCGGGGGACGAGCAGTACTTC.

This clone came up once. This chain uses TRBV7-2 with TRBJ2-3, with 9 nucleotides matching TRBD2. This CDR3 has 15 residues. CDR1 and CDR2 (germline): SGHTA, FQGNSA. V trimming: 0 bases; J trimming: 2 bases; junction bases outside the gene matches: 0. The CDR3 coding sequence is TGTGCCAGCAGCTTAGCGGGACTAGCCACAGATACGCAGTATTTT. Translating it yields CASSLAGLATDTQYF.

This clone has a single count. This CDR3 reads CAISESGQGGETQYF. The CDR3 DNA reads TGTGCCATCAGTGAGTCCGGACAGGGCGGCGAGACCCAGTACTTC. V is TRBV10-3 and J is TRBJ2-5, with 8 bases fitting TRBD1. Germline lookup yields CDR1 ENHRY and CDR2 SYGVKD. The CDR3 spans 15 residues. V was clipped by 0 bases and J by 5 bases; unmatched bases: 5.

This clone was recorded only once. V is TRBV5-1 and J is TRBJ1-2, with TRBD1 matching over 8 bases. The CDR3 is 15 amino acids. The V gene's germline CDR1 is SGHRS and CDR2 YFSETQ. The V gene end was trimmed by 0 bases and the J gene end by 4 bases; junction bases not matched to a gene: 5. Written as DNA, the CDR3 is TGCGCCAGCAGCTTGGCCAAAACAGGGGGCTATGGCTACACCTTC. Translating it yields CASSLAKTGGYGYTF.

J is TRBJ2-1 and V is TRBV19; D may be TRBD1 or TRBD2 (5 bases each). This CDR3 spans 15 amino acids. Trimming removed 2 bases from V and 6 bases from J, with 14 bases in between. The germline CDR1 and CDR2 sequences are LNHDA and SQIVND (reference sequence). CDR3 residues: CASSILGEILNEQFF. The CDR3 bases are TGTGCCAGTAGTATATTGGGGGAGATCCTCAATGAGCAGTTCTTC.

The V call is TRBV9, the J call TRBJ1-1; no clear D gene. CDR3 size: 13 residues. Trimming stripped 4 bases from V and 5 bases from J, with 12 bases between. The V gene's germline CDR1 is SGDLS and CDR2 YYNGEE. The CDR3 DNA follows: TGTGCCAGCAGCTACGAGGGTGGGACTGAAGCTTTCTTT. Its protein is CASSYEGGTEAFF.

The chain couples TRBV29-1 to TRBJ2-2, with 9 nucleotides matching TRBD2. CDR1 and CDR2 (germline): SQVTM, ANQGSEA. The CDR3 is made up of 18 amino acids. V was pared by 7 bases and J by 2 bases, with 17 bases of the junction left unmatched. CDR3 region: CSARGGGSGSRNTGELFF. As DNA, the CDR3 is TGCAGCGCCCGCGGGGGCGGTAGCGGGAGTCGAAACACCGGGGAGCTGTTTTTT.

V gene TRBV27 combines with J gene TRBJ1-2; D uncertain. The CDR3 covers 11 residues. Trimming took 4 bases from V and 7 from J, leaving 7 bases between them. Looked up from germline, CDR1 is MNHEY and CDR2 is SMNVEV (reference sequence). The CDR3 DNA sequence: TGTGCCAGCAGTTCGGGCGGTGGCTACACCTTC. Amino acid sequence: CASSSGGGYTF.

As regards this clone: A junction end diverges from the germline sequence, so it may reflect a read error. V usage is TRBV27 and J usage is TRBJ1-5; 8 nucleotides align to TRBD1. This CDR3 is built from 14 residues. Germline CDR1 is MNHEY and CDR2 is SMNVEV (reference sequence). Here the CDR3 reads CASNSQGGKQPQHF. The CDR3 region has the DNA TGTGCCAGCAATTCACAGGGGGGCAAACAGCCCCAGCATTTT.

CDR3 nucleotides: TGTGCCAGCAGCCAAGTACCTCAGGGTGGGAACACTGAAGCTTTCTTT. It encodes CASSQVPQGGNTEAFF. The chain combines TRBV4-2 with TRBJ1-1; TRBD1 might be the D (5 bases). Germline lookup yields CDR1 LGHNA and CDR2 YNFKEQ. V lost 1 base, J lost 1 base, and 13 bases lay in between. This CDR3 region has 16 residues.

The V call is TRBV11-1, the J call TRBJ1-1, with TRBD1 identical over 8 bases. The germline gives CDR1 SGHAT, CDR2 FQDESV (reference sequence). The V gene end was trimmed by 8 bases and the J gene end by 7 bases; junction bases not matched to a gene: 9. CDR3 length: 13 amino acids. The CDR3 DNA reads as TGTGCCAGCGGCGCGGGGACAGGATTTGAAGCTTTCTTT. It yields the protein CASGAGTGFEAFF.

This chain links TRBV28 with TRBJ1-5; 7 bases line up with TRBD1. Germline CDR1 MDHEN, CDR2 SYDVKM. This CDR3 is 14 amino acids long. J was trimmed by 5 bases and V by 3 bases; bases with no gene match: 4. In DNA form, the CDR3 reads TGTGCCAGCAGTTTTTGGGACAGCGATCAGCCCCAGCATTTT. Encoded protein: CASSFWDSDQPQHF.

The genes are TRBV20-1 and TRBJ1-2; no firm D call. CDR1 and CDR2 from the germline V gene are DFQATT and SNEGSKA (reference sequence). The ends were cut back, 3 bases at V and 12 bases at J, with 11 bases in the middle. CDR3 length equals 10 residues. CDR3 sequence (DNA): TGCAGTGCTAGGGGAATCCTAAACACCTTC. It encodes CSARGILNTF.

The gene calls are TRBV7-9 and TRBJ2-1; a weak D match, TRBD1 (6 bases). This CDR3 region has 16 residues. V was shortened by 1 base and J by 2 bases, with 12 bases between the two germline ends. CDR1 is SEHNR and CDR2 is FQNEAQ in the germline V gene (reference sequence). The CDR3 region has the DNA TGTGCCAGCAGCTTAGTTGGACAGACCCCCTACAATGAGCAGTTCTTC. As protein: CASSLVGQTPYNEQFF.

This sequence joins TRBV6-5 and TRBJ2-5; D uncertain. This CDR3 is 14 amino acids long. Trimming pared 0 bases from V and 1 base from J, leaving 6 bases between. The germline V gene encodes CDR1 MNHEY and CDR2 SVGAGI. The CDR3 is CASSYSRVQETQYF. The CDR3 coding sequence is TGTGCCAGCAGTTACTCCCGGGTCCAAGAGACCCAGTACTTC.

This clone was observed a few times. The CDR3 region has the DNA TGTGCCAGCAGCCGGACCGGGACTAGCTTCCACGAGCAGTACTTC. This encodes CASSRTGTSFHEQYF. The chain uses TRBV6-5 and TRBJ2-7, with 9 bases that match TRBD2. The CDR3 is 15 residues long. Trimming took 6 bases from V and 5 from J; bases not matched to a gene: 11. Germline assignment: CDR1 MNHEY and CDR2 SVGAGI.

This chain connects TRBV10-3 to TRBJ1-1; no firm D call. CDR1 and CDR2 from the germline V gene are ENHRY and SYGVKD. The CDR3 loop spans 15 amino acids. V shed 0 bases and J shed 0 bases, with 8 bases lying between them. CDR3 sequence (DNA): TGTGCCATCAGTGAGTCAGAGATTCTGAACACTGAAGCTTTCTTT. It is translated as CAISESEILNTEAFF.

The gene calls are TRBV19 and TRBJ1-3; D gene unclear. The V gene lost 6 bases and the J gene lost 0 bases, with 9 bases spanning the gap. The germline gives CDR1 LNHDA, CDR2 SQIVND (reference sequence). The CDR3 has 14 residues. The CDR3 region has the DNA TGTGCCAGTAGCCTGCGAAGCTCTGGAAACACCATATATTTT. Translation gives CASSLRSSGNTIYF.

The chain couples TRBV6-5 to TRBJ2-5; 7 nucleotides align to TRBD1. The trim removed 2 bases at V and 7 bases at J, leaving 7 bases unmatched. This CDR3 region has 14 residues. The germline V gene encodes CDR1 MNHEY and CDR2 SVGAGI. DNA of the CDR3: TGTGCCAGCAGTTACAGCCGCCCAGGGGGGACCCAGTACTTC. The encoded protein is CASSYSRPGGTQYF.

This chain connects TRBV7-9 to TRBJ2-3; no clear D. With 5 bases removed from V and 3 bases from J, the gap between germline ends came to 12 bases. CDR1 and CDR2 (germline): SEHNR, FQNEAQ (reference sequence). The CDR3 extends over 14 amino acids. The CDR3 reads CASSRELGTDTQYF. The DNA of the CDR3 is TGTGCCAGCAGCCGTGAGTTGGGAACAGATACGCAGTATTTT.

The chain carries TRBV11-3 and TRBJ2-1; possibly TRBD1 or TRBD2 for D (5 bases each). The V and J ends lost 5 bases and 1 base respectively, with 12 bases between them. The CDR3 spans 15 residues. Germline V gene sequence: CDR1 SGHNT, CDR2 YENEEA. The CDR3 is CASSNGAGSYNEQFF. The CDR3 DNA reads TGTGCCAGCAGCAATGGGGCGGGTTCCTACAATGAGCAGTTCTTC. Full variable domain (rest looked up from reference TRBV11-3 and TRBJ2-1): EAGVVQSPRYKIIEKKQPVAFWCNPISGHNTLYWYLQNLGQGPELLIRYENEEAVDDSQLPKDRFSAERLKGVDSTLKIQPAELGDSAVYLCASSNGAGSYNEQFFGPGTRLTVL.

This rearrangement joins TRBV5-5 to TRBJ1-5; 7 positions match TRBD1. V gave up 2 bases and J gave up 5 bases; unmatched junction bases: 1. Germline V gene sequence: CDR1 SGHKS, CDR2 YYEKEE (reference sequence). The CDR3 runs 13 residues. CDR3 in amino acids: CASSLTGDQPQHF. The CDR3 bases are TGTGCCAGCAGCTTAACAGGGGATCAGCCCCAGCATTTT.

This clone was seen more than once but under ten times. CDR3 sequence (DNA): TGTGCCAGCAGCGTAGCTCTTCGGATGAACACTGAAGCTTTCTTT. It specifies CASSVALRMNTEAFF. This chain uses TRBV9 with TRBJ1-1; D not resolved. In germline, CDR1 is SGDLS, CDR2 YYNGEE. Trimming removed 0 bases from V and 0 bases from J, with 9 bases in between. The CDR3 contains 15 residues.